Listed below are T cell receptor beta chains from one sample, sequenced in a study of T cell repertoires in cytomegalovirus infection. These receptors lack a known antigen. TCRdb re-called the reads through MiXCR, storing one row per CDR3 protein. The sample yields some 320,000 distinct CDR3 sequences, around 29% seen once. Sequences were derived from cultured PBMCs, sampled from culture after CMV antigen stimulation. These receptor sequences come from a human donor in good health (CMV status not recorded). Some clones in this sample may be carry-over from other donors' samples. The CDR3 runs from the conserved cysteine through the conserved F or W. A D gene is named only where the DNA matches it firmly. Clone sizes are given selectively: once, few, many, or a class where the clone is expanded.

clone_size	d_call	j_call	v_call	cdr3_aa	cdr3_nt
few	.	TRBJ1-6	TRBV6-5	CASSYGGDYPSTPLHF	TGTGCCAGCAGTTACGGAGGGGACTACCCTTCTACACCCCTCCACTTT
few	.	TRBJ1-2	TRBV29-1	CSVYGITNLTNYGYTF	TGCAGCGTTTACGGGATAACCAACCTTACTAACTATGGCTACACCTTC
once	.	TRBJ2-2	TRBV4-2	CASSQDSVSGELFF	TGTGCCAGCAGCCAAGATTCGGTCTCCGGGGAGCTGTTTTTT
.	TRBD1	TRBJ1-6	TRBV5-4	CASTLGQGGYSPLHF	TGTGCCAGCACCTTAGGACAGGGAGGTTATTCACCCCTCCACTTT
few	.	TRBJ1-5	TRBV27	CASSSKYRDTSSNQPQHF	TGTGCCAGCAGTTCAAAATACCGGGACACATCAAGCAATCAGCCCCAGCATTTT
few	TRBD1	TRBJ1-2	TRBV4-2	CASSRNPKTGGVGYTF	TGTGCCAGCAGCCGCAATCCGAAGACAGGGGGCGTTGGCTACACCTTC
.	TRBD1	TRBJ2-7	TRBV24-1	CATSDCRDRAYEQYF	TGTGCCACCAGTGATTGCCGGGACAGGGCCTACGAGCAGTACTTC
many	.	TRBJ2-1	TRBV7-2	CASSWGVNEQFF	TGTGCCAGCAGCTGGGGGGTTAATGAGCAGTTCTTC
.	.	TRBJ1-2	TRBV29-1	CVSLDYGYTF	TGCGTCTCGCTCGACTATGGCTACACCTTC
many	TRBD2	TRBJ2-7	TRBV7-3	CASSPGGAGDYEQYF	TGTGCCAGCAGCCCGGGGGGAGCGGGAGACTACGAGCAGTACTTC
.	.	TRBJ2-7	TRBV20-1	CSALAGTRGEQYF	TGCAGTGCCTTGGCGGGGACCCGGGGGGAGCAGTACTTC
many	.	TRBJ1-3	TRBV7-8	CASSHPQGTGNTIYF	TGTGCCAGCAGCCATCCCCAGGGTACTGGAAACACCATATATTTT
.	.	TRBJ2-1	TRBV20-1	CSASRRKVSYNEQFF	TGCAGTGCTAGCCGGCGGAAGGTCTCCTACAATGAGCAGTTCTTC
.	.	TRBJ2-5	TRBV12-3/TRBV12-4	CASSPEGEGLQETQYF	TGTGCCAGCAGTCCCGAGGGGGAGGGGCTTCAAGAGACCCAGTACTTC
.	.	TRBJ1-1	TRBV6-5	CAAGSAGGTEAFF	TGTGCCGCGGGATCGGCTGGGGGGACTGAAGCTTTCTTT
.	TRBD1	TRBJ2-7	TRBV3-1	CASSQAGTGDSYEQYF	TGTGCCAGCAGCCAGGCCGGGACAGGCGATTCCTACGAGCAGTACTTC
.	TRBD2	TRBJ2-1	TRBV6-1	CASSEFPSGIYNEQFF	TGTGCCAGCAGTGAATTTCCTAGCGGGATCTACAATGAGCAGTTCTTC
.	.	TRBJ2-3	TRBV12-3/TRBV12-4	CASSLILGNTDTQYF	TGTGCCAGCAGTTTAATCCTGGGAAACACAGATACGCAGTATTTT